The next 11 T cell receptor beta chains were all read from a single sample in a study of esophageal squamous cell carcinoma under preoperative chemotherapy. One entry per CDR3 protein results from TCRdb running MiXCR on the PCR reads. The profile shows 1,200 or so distinct CDR3 sequences, 25% to 30% of them singletons. Time point indicated: after preoperative PTX-NDP chemotherapy. The sample was collected from a patient given preoperative chemotherapy. The receptors derive from a human donor with esophageal squamous cell carcinoma. The donor label of this sample is uncertain.

V and J are TRBV27 and TRBJ2-1; no clear D gene. This CDR3 is built from 14 residues. CDR1 and CDR2 (germline): MNHEY, SMNVEV (reference sequence). V was clipped by 3 bases and J by 2 bases, with 8 bases between them. CDR3: CASSFSAAYNEQFF. The CDR3 DNA reads TGTGCCAGCAGTTTTTCGGCGGCCTACAATGAGCAGTTCTTC.

This clonotype appeared a few times. This chain uses TRBV6-1 with TRBJ1-4; the D is unclear. V was pared by 6 bases and J by 4 bases, with 9 bases between. The germline CDR1 and CDR2 sequences are MNHNS and SASEGT. The CDR3 is 13 amino acids. The CDR3 protein is CASRRQINEKLFF. Here the CDR3 DNA reads TGTGCCAGCAGGAGACAAATTAATGAAAAACTGTTTTTT.

By share, this clonotype counts as medium-sized. The chain uses TRBV7-2 and TRBJ2-1; D may be TRBD1 (6 bases). The J call may be in error: the DNA end matches TRBJ2-5 better. Germline-derived CDR1 and CDR2 are SGHTA and FQGNSA. This CDR3 contains 15 residues. DNA for the CDR3: TGTGCCAGCAGCTCAGGCCAGGGGTTTGCAGAGACCCAGTACTTC. Amino acid sequence: CASSSGQGFAETQYF.

By share of the sample, this clonotype is large (0.1 to 1%). The chain recombines TRBV6-1 with TRBJ2-7; 11 bases map to TRBD2. The CDR3 runs 15 residues. Unmatched junction bases numbered 2, after V lost 2 bases and J lost 2 bases. CDR1 and CDR2 (germline): MNHNS, SASEGT. The CDR3 coding sequence is TGTGCCAGCAGTGAACTAGCGGGAGGAACCTACGAGCAGTACTTC. Protein: CASSELAGGTYEQYF.

This clonotype was recorded a few times. A read error may explain this, as a much larger clone is one base away. The rearrangement links TRBV7-2 to TRBJ2-1; 9 bases line up with TRBD1. The CDR3 extends over 14 amino acids. Germline V CDR1 and CDR2: SGHTA, FQGNSA. After removal of 5 bases from V and 13 bases from J, the junction contained 12 bases not matched to a gene. The CDR3 nucleotides read TGTGCCAGCAGCCCACCCGGGACAGGGAACATTCAGTTCTTC. Translating gives CASSPPGTGNIQFF.

The chain carries TRBV5-4 and TRBJ1-3; TRBD1 matches at 7 bases. The junction had 7 bases not matched to a gene; V was cut back by 4 bases and J by 0 bases. Germline CDR1 and CDR2: SGHNT and YYREEE (reference sequence). The CDR3 totals 16 residues. CDR3 nucleotide sequence: TGTGCCAGCAGCACCATGACAGGGACCTCTGGAAACACCATATATTTT. This gives the protein CASSTMTGTSGNTIYF.

This clonotype was recorded once. This chain connects TRBV9 to TRBJ2-5; D might be TRBD2 (5 bases). The V gene's germline CDR1 is SGDLS and CDR2 YYNGEE. The CDR3 has 15 residues. Trimming stripped 4 bases from V and 7 bases from J, with 20 bases between. CDR3 sequence reads: CASSPRSGSIGTQYF. CDR3 sequence (DNA): TGTGCCAGCAGCCCTCGATCGGGGAGCATCGGGACCCAGTACTTC.

In this sample, this clonotype is large. The rearrangement links TRBV6-5 to TRBJ2-2, with 9 bases identical to TRBD2. The CDR3 length is 14 residues. J was trimmed by 2 bases and V by 7 bases; bases with no gene match: 2. Germline values: CDR1 MNHEY, CDR2 SVGAGI. CDR3 residues: CASTGTSNTGELFF. Here the CDR3 DNA reads TGTGCCAGCACCGGGACTAGCAACACCGGGGAGCTGTTTTTT.

This clonotype was counted a few times. The chain combines TRBV7-6 with TRBJ2-3; 8 bases line up with TRBD1. Germline-derived CDR1 and CDR2 are SGHVS and FNYEAQ. The CDR3 consists of 13 residues. V was clipped by 10 bases and J by 1 base; unmatched bases: 4. The CDR3 sequence is CAISGGRTDTQYF. The CDR3, as DNA: TGTGCCATATCAGGGGGCCGCACAGATACGCAGTATTTT.

By share, this clonotype counts as medium-sized. V gene TRBV6-5 combines with J gene TRBJ2-1, with D perhaps given as TRBD1 or TRBD2 (5 bases each). The J call is doubtful: the DNA matches TRBJ2-7 better. The CDR3 runs 13 residues. Per the germline V gene, CDR1 is MNHEY and CDR2 is SVGAGI. CDR3 region: CASSYPPRGEQYF. For the CDR3, the DNA is TGTGCCAGCAGTTACCCGCCGAGGGGTGAGCAGTACTTC.

This clonotype is large within its sample. This sequence joins TRBV10-1 and TRBJ2-3, with 7 bases that match TRBD2. V was pared by 6 bases and J by 1 base, with 4 bases of the junction left unmatched. The germline V gene encodes CDR1 WNHNN and CDR2 SYGVQD (reference sequence). The CDR3 extends over 14 amino acids. In DNA form, the CDR3 reads TGCGCCAGCAGCAAGCGGGACGGCACAGATACGCAGTATTTT. Residues: CASSKRDGTDTQYF.